The present TCR beta chain was sequenced within a study of spatial heterogeneity in lung cancer. For the study at large: Beta-chain sequences consistently outnumbered alpha-chain sequences in detection. As counted in raw reads, each unique TCR and UMI combination appeared more than ten times on average. Overall study findings and caveats: Blood showed ubiquitous tumor TCRs more often at resection than at routine follow-up.

Germline loops: CDR1 ENHRY, CDR2 SYGVKD. The CDR3 loop spans 13 amino acids. The ends were cut back, 2 bases at V and 10 bases at J, with 12 bases in the middle. A unique molecular identifier was carried by every single TCR cDNA molecule. TCRdb independently ran MiXCR on the 5' RACE reads; one entry per CDR3 protein. The sample lists roughly 100,000 distinct CDR3 sequences; roughly 10% were seen once. Time point here: sample taken at primary tumor resection. Frozen PBMC, nontumor lung or tumor provided whole RNA, which was sequenced unsorted. Concerning this clonotype itself: Its antigen remains unknown.

The chain joins TRBV10-3 to TRBJ2-1; D not resolved. The sequenced sample was PBMCs, obtained at surgery. The origin of this receptor is a male donor with early-stage non-small cell lung cancer. The DNA of the CDR3 is TGTGCCATCAGTGAGAGCGCTTTAGAGGAGCAGTTCTTC. It is translated as CAISESALEEQFF.